This is a list of T cell receptor beta chains from one sample in a study of patients with pleural tuberculosis. TCRdb recomputed calls from the reads with MiXCR, one row per CDR3 protein. The sample has nearly 30,000 distinct CDR3 sequences, under 20% seen once. Sequenced input: peripheral blood. The receptors come from a human donor with pleural tuberculosis. The CDR3 runs from the conserved cysteine through the conserved F or W. The D gene is left open where the match is weak. A clone size is listed for some rows: how often the clone was seen (once, few, many), or a class if it is expanded.

medium-sized | NA | 11 | TRBJ2-7 | TRBV7-6 | TGTGCCAGCAGCCCAGGAAACGAGCAGTACTTC | CASSPGNEQYF
NA | TRBD1 | 13 | TRBJ1-2 | TRBV29-1 | TGCAGCGCGACTCAGGGGGCCGTCGGTGGCTACACCTTC | CSATQGAVGGYTF
many | TRBD2 | 20 | TRBJ2-1 | TRBV20-1 | TGCAGTGCTAGAGATAGTAGAACTAGCGGGACGCTTGGGGCTTACAATGAGCAGTTCTTC | CSARDSRTSGTLGAYNEQFF
many | NA | 14 | TRBJ2-6 | TRBV7-9 | TGTGCCAGCAGCACAGGGTCCCTCCTTAACGTCCTGACTTTC | CASSTGSLLNVLTF
many | NA | 16 | TRBJ1-3 | TRBV5-1 | TGCGCCAGCAGCTTGGAAGGCCATGGGACTGGAAACACCATATATTTT | CASSLEGHGTGNTIYF
many | TRBD1 | 15 | TRBJ2-7 | TRBV5-4 | TGTGCCAGCAGCCTTCGAGGACAGGGGGCAAACGAGCAGTACTTC | CASSLRGQGANEQYF
many | NA | 13 | TRBJ2-7 | TRBV10-3 | TGTGCCATCAGTGGGGGGGACAACTACGAGCAGTACTTC | CAISGGDNYEQYF
NA | NA | 14 | TRBJ2-1 | TRBV20-1 | TGCAGTGCTAGTGCGGGACTGGGGACCAATGAGCAGTTCTTC | CSASAGLGTNEQFF
medium-sized | NA | 13 | TRBJ1-1 | TRBV6-4 | TGTGCCAGCAGTGAAAGGATGAACACTGAAGCTTTCTTT | CASSERMNTEAFF
many | NA | 14 | TRBJ2-5 | TRBV6-2/TRBV6-3 | TGTGCCAGCACCCACCGCCGGGACCACCGACACCAGTACTTC | CASTHRRDHRHQYF
many | NA | 11 | TRBJ2-1 | TRBV7-9 | TGTGCCAGCAGCCGCACCAATGAGCAGTTCTTC | CASSRTNEQFF
few | NA | 13 | TRBJ1-2 | TRBV18 | TGCGCCAGCTCATCTCCAGGGAACTATGGCTACACCTTC | CASSSPGNYGYTF
many | NA | 13 | TRBJ1-6 | TRBV5-6 | TGTGCCAGCAGCAGGGGCTTTGATTCACCCCTCCACTTT | CASSRGFDSPLHF
medium-sized | NA | 12 | TRBJ1-2 | TRBV24-1 | TGTGCCACCAGTGATTTTGAGGAGGACTACACCTTC | CATSDFEEDYTF
many | NA | 15 | TRBJ1-4 | TRBV2 | TGTGCCAGCAGCGCCACGGACCCCATAAGGGAAAAACTGTTTTTT | CASSATDPIREKLFF
many | TRBD2 | 18 | TRBJ2-1 | TRBV24-1 | TGTGCCACCAGTGATGACCCGGGACTAGCGGGACGAGGGGCTGAGCAGTTCTTC | CATSDDPGLAGRGAEQFF
many | NA | 15 | TRBJ1-2 | TRBV18 | TGTGCCAGCTCACCAGGTCAGGCCCAGGTGTCTGGCTACACCTTC | CASSPGQAQVSGYTF
medium-sized | TRBD2 | 13 | TRBJ2-7 | TRBV20-1 | TGCAGTGCTAATCCGAGGGAGGGGTACGAGCAGTACTTC | CSANPREGYEQYF
many | NA | 14 | TRBJ1-2 | TRBV20-1 | TGCAGTGCCCGCATAGCAAGTTTCGTCGATGGCTACACCTTC | CSARIASFVDGYTF
many | NA | 13 | TRBJ1-1 | TRBV12-3/TRBV12-4 | TGTGCCAGCAGTTTAGACATTGACACTGAAGCTTTCTTT | CASSLDIDTEAFF
NA | NA | 12 | TRBJ1-1 | TRBV4-1 | TGCGCCAGCAGCCATGTCGGTTCTGAAGCTTTCTTC | CASSHVGSEAFF
many | NA | 19 | TRBJ2-1 | TRBV12-3/TRBV12-4 | TGTGCCAGCAGTTTAGTGCCGACAGCCGGGACTTTCTTAATCAATGAGCAGTTCTTC | CASSLVPTAGTFLINEQFF
NA | NA | 14 | TRBJ2-7 | TRBV19 | TGTGCCAGTAGTCCGGGACAAGGAGCCTACGAGCAGTGCTTC | CASSPGQGAYEQCF
once | NA | 12 | TRBJ2-7 | TRBV11-1 | TGTGCCATCAGCTTAGACAGGTACGAGCAGTACTTC | CAISLDRYEQYF
many | NA | 15 | TRBJ2-1 | TRBV6-1 | TGTGCCAGCAGTGAAGGGGCAGGCTCCTACAATGAGCAGTTCTTC | CASSEGAGSYNEQFF
many | NA | 16 | TRBJ2-5 | TRBV4-1 | TGCGCCAGCAGCCATTCCCCGGGAGCCGCTGGGGAGACCCAGTACTTC | CASSHSPGAAGETQYF
NA | NA | 12 | TRBJ2-7 | TRBV10-3 | TGTGCCATCAGTGACGGATTCTACGAGCAGTACTTC | CAISDGFYEQYF
many | NA | 14 | TRBJ2-2 | TRBV7-9 | TGTGCCAGCAGCCCTTTGACAGGCACCGGGGAGCTGTTTTTT | CASSPLTGTGELFF
many | NA | 17 | TRBJ2-5 | TRBV3-1 | TGTGCCAGCAGCCTAAATTTTCCCGGGGCAGGGGAAGAGACCCAGTACTTC | CASSLNFPGAGEETQYF
many | NA | 12 | TRBJ1-1 | TRBV19 | TGTGCCAGTAAGAAGGGGAACACTGAAGCTTTCTTT | CASKKGNTEAFF
NA | TRBD1 | 15 | TRBJ2-1 | TRBV30 | TGTGCCTGGAGTACCGGGACAGGTGACTACAATGAGCAGTTCTTC | CAWSTGTGDYNEQFF
many | TRBD1 | 14 | TRBJ2-5 | TRBV2 | TGTGCCAGTAGTACGGGACAGGAGCAAGAGACCCAGTACTTC | CASSTGQEQETQYF
many | NA | 14 | TRBJ2-5 | TRBV3-1 | TGTGCCAGCAGCCAAGATCTAGGTCAAGAGACCCAGTACTTC | CASSQDLGQETQYF
NA | NA | 16 | TRBJ1-5 | TRBV27 | TGTGCCAGCAGTTTCGGGGGCGCCAATAGCGATCAGCCCCAGCATTTT | CASSFGGANSDQPQHF
many | NA | 14 | TRBJ1-1 | TRBV7-3 | TGTGCCAGCAGCTTAATGAGTGGGGGGACTGAAGCTTTCTTT | CASSLMSGGTEAFF
many | TRBD1 | 13 | TRBJ2-7 | TRBV29-1 | TGCAGCGCTAGACAGGGGGTCACCTACGAGCAGTACTTC | CSARQGVTYEQYF
many | NA | 13 | TRBJ2-5 | TRBV11-3 | TGTGCCAGCAGCGCCCGGCGGGAAGAGACCCAGTACTTC | CASSARREETQYF
many | NA | 15 | TRBJ1-2 | TRBV20-1 | TGCAGTGCTAGAACTTCAGGGTTCGCAGAACGGGGCTACACCTTC | CSARTSGFAERGYTF
many | NA | 15 | TRBJ1-5 | TRBV5-6 | TGTGCCAGCAGCTTGTCAGCTGGGGGGTATCAGCCCCAGCATTTT | CASSLSAGGYQPQHF
many | TRBD1 | 14 | TRBJ1-6 | TRBV9 | TGTGCCAGCAGAGCACAGGGGGAAAATTCACCCCTCCACTTT | CASRAQGENSPLHF
many | TRBD2 | 15 | TRBJ2-7 | TRBV15 | TGTGCCACCAGCAGAGATCGGGGGGGTCTCTTAGAGCAGTACTTC | CATSRDRGGLLEQYF
NA | NA | 13 | TRBJ1-3 | TRBV20-1 | TGCAGTGCTCTCGGGGACCCTGGAAACGCCATATATTTT | CSALGDPGNAIYF
many | NA | 15 | TRBJ2-7 | TRBV5-4 | TGTGCCAGCAGCCCGGGACTCCTAAGCTCCTACGAGCAGTACTTC | CASSPGLLSSYEQYF